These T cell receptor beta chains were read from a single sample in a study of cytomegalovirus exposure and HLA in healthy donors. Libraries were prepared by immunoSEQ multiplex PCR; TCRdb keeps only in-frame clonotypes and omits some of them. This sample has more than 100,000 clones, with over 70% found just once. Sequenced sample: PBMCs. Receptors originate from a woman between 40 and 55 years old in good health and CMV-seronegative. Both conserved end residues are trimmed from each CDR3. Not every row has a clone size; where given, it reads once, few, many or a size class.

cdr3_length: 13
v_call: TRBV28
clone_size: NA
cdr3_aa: ASSVPRPGGHIQY

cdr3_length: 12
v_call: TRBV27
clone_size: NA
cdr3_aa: ASSLGGPTREQY

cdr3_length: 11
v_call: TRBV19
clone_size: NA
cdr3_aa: ASGGTGTSSLH

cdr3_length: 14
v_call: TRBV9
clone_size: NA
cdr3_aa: ASSVDGATTNEKLF

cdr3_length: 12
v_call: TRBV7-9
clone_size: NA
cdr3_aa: ASSSPIAGETQY

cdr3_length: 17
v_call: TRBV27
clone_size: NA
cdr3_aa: ASSLSTVTTRGYQETQY

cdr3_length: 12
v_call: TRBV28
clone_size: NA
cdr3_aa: ASSPIQGTYEQY

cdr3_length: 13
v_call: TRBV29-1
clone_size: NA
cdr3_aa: SVVLQGMNTGELF

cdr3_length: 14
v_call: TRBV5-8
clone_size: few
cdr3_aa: ASRHQGLVFYNEQF

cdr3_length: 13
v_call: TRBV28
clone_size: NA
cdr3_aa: ASTVLGTDPTEAF

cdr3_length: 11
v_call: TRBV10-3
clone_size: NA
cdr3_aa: AISGTVDQPQH

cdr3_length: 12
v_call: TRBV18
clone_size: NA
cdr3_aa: ASSPGQGGQPQH

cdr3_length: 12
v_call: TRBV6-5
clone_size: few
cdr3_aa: ASSYSGGYQPQH

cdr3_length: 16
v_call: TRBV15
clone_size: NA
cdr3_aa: ATSTRGRQGGVQAEAF

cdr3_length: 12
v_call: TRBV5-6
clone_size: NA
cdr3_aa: ASSAPGQLYGYT

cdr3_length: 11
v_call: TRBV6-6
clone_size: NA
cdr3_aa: ASSQGGTDTQY

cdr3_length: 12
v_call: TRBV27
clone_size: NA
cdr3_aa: ASSLGQSNSPLH

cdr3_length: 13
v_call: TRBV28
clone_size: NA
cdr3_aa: ASSLHLTGHYGYT

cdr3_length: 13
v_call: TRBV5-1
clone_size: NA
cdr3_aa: ASRDPNRGEETQY

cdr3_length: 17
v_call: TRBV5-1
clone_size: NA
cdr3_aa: ASSSTTLFTSGGYNEQF

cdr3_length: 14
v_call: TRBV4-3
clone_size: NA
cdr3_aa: ASSQRTGIWSYGYT

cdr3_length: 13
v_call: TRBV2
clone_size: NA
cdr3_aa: ASRKTGAPQETQY

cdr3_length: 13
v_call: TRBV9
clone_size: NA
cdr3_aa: ASSVGVDRHRGYT

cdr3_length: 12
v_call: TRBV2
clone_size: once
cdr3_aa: ASREQGGTTEAF

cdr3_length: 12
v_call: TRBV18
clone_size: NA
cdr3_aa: ASSPDGGNTEAF

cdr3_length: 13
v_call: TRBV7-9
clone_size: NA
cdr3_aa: ASSLAGTGGTEAF

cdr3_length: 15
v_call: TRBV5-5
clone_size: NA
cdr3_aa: ASTNMPKTSYSYEQY